This T cell receptor (beta chain) was identified in a study of regulatory T cells in long-lasting Graves disease listed by TCRdb under 2021. Regarding the research as a whole: Persistent Graves' disease meant more than 5 years of antithyroid drug treatment with TSH receptor autoantibodies that stayed positive. Persistent Graves' disease patients in the clinical cohort had taken antithyroid drugs for roughly ten years on average. A total of around 35 samples underwent TCR sequencing, from 13 patients with persistent Graves' disease and approximately 20 patients with newly diagnosed Graves' disease. The study was conducted in China and was registered as a clinical trial. Patients with persistent Graves' disease were compared with patients with newly diagnosed Graves' disease using TCR sequencing and RNA sequencing of peripheral blood. What the work shows at the level of the full study, not this receptor alone: As a limitation, the authors acknowledged that the small sample size may reduce accuracy. A larger number of public clonotypes was shared among persistent patients (around 3,000) than among newly diagnosed patients (roughly 970). Persistent disease showed preferential use of TRBV28, TRBJ1-2 and TRBJ2-5, whereas newly diagnosed disease favored TRBV20-1 and TRBJ2-1. Sequencing and analysis were limited to the TCR beta chain. Persistent Graves' disease patients showed lower TCR Shannon entropy and fewer highly expanded clones than newly diagnosed patients, suggesting clonal expansion. Because the primary lesion, thyroid tissue, could not be accessed, the study looked at peripheral blood alone.

At least ten counts were recorded for this clonotype. No cognate antigen has been identified for it. Base-call qualities are not available, and no considerably larger clone is one nucleotide away. The library was prepared using multiplex PCR. The sequencer listed for this sample is Illumina HiSeq 4000. TCR beta libraries were built with iRepertoire HTBI primers and Arm-PCR amplification of CDR3 regions. Before sequencing, the PCR products went through gel purification. On the study's bioinformatics: Gene usage analysis of CDR3 amino acid clonotypes used the roughly 60 TRBV and 12 to 15 TRBJ segments found across samples. COPE and FqMerger were used to merge the filtered high-quality paired reads into contigs. Contigs were aligned with BLAST to IMGT TRBV, TRBD and TRBJ reference genes, and CDR3 was defined per IMGT. Any clonotype with a frequency above 0.1% was classified as a highly expanded clone. Shannon entropy served as the measure of repertoire diversity, while the Gini coefficient captured V-J evenness. Public clonotypes were defined as clonotypes shared by more than one individual. The public reads were reanalyzed by TCRdb: fastp trimming at Q25, MiXCR alignment, in-frame beta chains only. Rows are unified per CDR3 protein, each entry keeping the most common DNA and genes. These V and J calls originate from TCRdb's pipeline instead of the authors' own analysis. The sample includes 390,000 or so distinct CDR3 sequences, with roughly 24% observed a single time. The ten largest clones capture less than 30% of the sample.

The sample's time point, from its label and the paper: persistent/refractory GD, antithyroid drugs over 5 years with positive TRAb. RNA was extracted from PBMCs in TRIzol for both TCR sequencing and RNA sequencing. The diagnosis of Graves' disease followed American Thyroid Association guidelines. Recruitment of patients was carried out at an endocrinology department in Xi'an, China. Each patient gave 8.5 to 9.5 milliliters of peripheral blood, collected in an EDTA anticoagulant tube. Ficoll Paque Plus density gradient separation was used to isolate PBMCs, and no further T cell sorting was done. An Agilent 2100 Bioanalyzer and agarose gel were used to check RNA quality, and a NanoDrop 2000 was used to measure RNA concentration. Between the V and J ends, shortened by 3 bases and 1 base respectively, the junction contains 6 bases. Taken from cysteine to phenylalanine, the CDR3 has 12 residues. Only the CDR3 DNA stays, 36 bases, in frame from base 1. Via the germline V gene (reference sequence), CDR1 is DFQATT and CDR2 SNEGSKA.

In this chain, TRBV20-1 is recombined with TRBJ2-5, with no reliable assignment of the D segment. The source material was peripheral blood mononuclear cells (PBMCs), sampled when the disease was refractory, from a patient treated with antithyroid drugs. The sequence was obtained from a woman aged 40 to 50 with Graves disease. Donor details come from another sample of the same person, matched by shared clones. At the DNA level, the sequence is TGCAGTGCTAGTTCGATCCAAGAGACCCAGTACTTC. Its amino acids are CSASSIQETQYF.